These T cell receptor beta chains were read from a single sample in a study of human T cells and chemical hapten exposure. TCRdb ran MiXCR on the RACE reads and lists one entry per CDR3 protein. The data show a few hundred thousand distinct CDR3 sequences, just under 8% seen once. The sample in question was whole blood, obtained in connection with sensitization to the hapten diphenylcyclopropenone (DPC). The receptors derive from a man in his late teens or twenties with alopecia areata. Some clones in this sample may be carry-over from other donors' samples. The conserved cysteine and the conserved F or W are not part of the CDR3 here. The size of a clone is reported for some rows only, either as once, few or many, or as a class for expanded clones.

ASSRSYEQY many TRBJ2-7 TRBV5-6
ASSYPTATGSTDTQY - TRBJ2-3 TRBV6-2/TRBV6-3
ASSWTGLYKGISEAF - TRBJ1-1 TRBV5-5
SLLEGEKLF many TRBJ1-4 TRBV29-1
ASSLGSMSLDGYT many TRBJ1-2 TRBV12-3/TRBV12-4
ASSQQGAGYGYT - TRBJ1-2 TRBV3-1
SVEDNTSTDTQY few TRBJ2-3 TRBV29-1
ASSFDQGEIGELF many TRBJ2-2 TRBV5-1
ASSLRSEDTGELF few TRBJ2-2 TRBV5-1
ASSHPGQGALTY few TRBJ2-7 TRBV14
ASSPTVTNTGELF few TRBJ2-2 TRBV4-3
ASRAGGFTEAF - TRBJ1-1 TRBV28
ASSRQADETQY - TRBJ2-5 TRBV7-2
ASSSGDSGYT few TRBJ1-2 TRBV12-3/TRBV12-4
ASSQTGSYEQY few TRBJ2-7 TRBV11-2
ASSSGTGTQY - TRBJ2-3 TRBV13
ASSVQSTRIYEQY - TRBJ2-7 TRBV9
SAAGVTGVNEKLF few TRBJ1-4 TRBV20-1
ASSQSGAETQY many TRBJ2-5 TRBV14
ASSYGDSSGNTIY - TRBJ1-3 TRBV6-5
ASSSLSGSGHNEQF few TRBJ2-1 TRBV6-5